The 14 T cell receptor beta chains in this list originate from one sample, sequenced in a study of cytomegalovirus exposure and HLA in healthy donors (dated by TCRdb to about 2017). The library relied on the immunoSEQ multiplex PCR assay. Here the immuneACCESS table is served through TCRdb, limited to in-frame sequences with V and J called. Missing clones are a known gap in these copies; in checked studies unresolved V genes cover under half, and the rest lacks a known reason. For this sample the table gives around 140,000 clones, of which roughly 89% were detected only once. Of the sample, 0.95% to 1.5% falls within the top ten clones. Sequencing used PBMCs. Receptors were obtained from a woman aged 18-29 years in good health and CMV-seronegative.

This chain connects TRBV6-1 to TRBJ1-5, with a tentative D call TRBD1 (6 bases). V was clipped by 5 bases and J by 7 bases, with 15 bases between them. CDR1 is MNHNS, CDR2 SASEGT, per germline. This CDR3 comprises 14 residues. The CDR3 coding sequence is TGTGCCAGCAGTACAACAGGGATGGGCCAGCCCCAGCATTTT. This translates into CASSTTGMGQPQHF.

This clone was detected once. This chain links TRBV5-4 with TRBJ2-4; 12 bases are a match to TRBD2. This CDR3 is built from 18 residues. Looked up from germline, CDR1 is SGHNT and CDR2 is YYREEE (reference sequence). Trimming at V came to 0 bases and at J to 1 base, leaving 5 bases not matched to a gene. CDR3 DNA sequence: TGTGCCAGCAGCTTGGCTAGCGGGGGGGCCTGGGCCAAAAACATTCAGTACTTC. Translated, it gives CASSLASGGAWAKNIQYF. Full variable domain (missing parts from reference TRBV5-4 and TRBJ2-4): ETGVTQSPTHLIKTRGQQVTLRCSSQSGHNTVSWYQQALGQGPQFIFQYYREEENGRGNFPPRFSGLQFPNYSSELNVNALELDDSALYLCASSLASGGAWAKNIQYFGAGTRLSVL.

The table lists this clone with a count of one. The chain combines TRBV5-1 with TRBJ1-1; 7 nucleotides line up with TRBD1. The junction had 5 bases not matched to a gene; V was cut back by 4 bases and J by 2 bases. CDR3 length: 14 residues. Germline V CDR1 and CDR2: SGHRS, YFSETQ. The CDR3 here is CASSNDRANTEAFF. The CDR3 bases are TGCGCCAGCAGCAACGACAGGGCTAACACTGAAGCTTTCTTT.

The chain combines TRBV18 with TRBJ2-7, with TRBD2 as a possible D gene (6 bases). V lost 4 bases and J lost 5, with 9 bases in between. The germline gives CDR1 KGHSH, CDR2 LQKENI. The CDR3 is 12 amino acids. The CDR3 loop reads CASSQGTDEQYF. CDR3 DNA sequence: TGTGCCAGCTCACAGGGGACTGACGAGCAGTACTTC.

J is TRBJ1-2 and V is TRBV5-3; 7 nucleotides line up with TRBD1. TRBV5-3 is labeled an ORF, and its function is uncertain. The CDR3 has 15 amino acids. J gave up 5 bases and V 4 bases, and 11 bases lay outside the gene matches. CDR3: CARSPRGAAHYGYTF. The CDR3 nucleotides read TGTGCCAGAAGCCCCAGGGGGGCCGCCCATTATGGCTACACCTTC.

This rearrangement joins TRBV4-1 to TRBJ1-6; D is uncertain. CDR1 is MGHRA and CDR2 is YSYEKL in the germline V gene. Trimming took 4 bases from V and 11 from J, leaving 9 bases between them. The CDR3 sequence is 12 residues long. The CDR3 reads CASSPLRAPLHF. In DNA, the CDR3 is TGCGCCAGCAGCCCCTTGAGGGCACCCCTCCACTTT.

This chain uses TRBV21-1 with TRBJ2-7; the table's TRBD2 call for D was not verified on the DNA. TRBV21-1 is designated a pseudogene. The length of the CDR3 is 16 residues. CDR3 amino acids: CASSKVEGIKLYEQYF. For the CDR3, the DNA is TGTGCCAGCAGCAAAGTGGAGGGGATCAAACTCTACGAGCAGTACTTC.

This chain links TRBV6-5 with TRBJ2-7; 7 bases align to TRBD2. The trim removed 0 bases at V and 2 bases at J, leaving 7 bases unmatched. The CDR3 length is 16 residues. Germline V gene sequence: CDR1 MNHEY, CDR2 SVGAGI. CDR3 protein: CASSYSGSGGPYEQYF. The CDR3 DNA reads as TGTGCCAGCAGTTACTCGGGGTCGGGGGGACCCTACGAGCAGTACTTC.

The chain links TRBV16 to TRBJ1-1; D is uncertain. In germline, CDR1 is KGHSY, CDR2 FQNENV. The CDR3 contains 13 residues. Trimming left V 1 base short and J 1 base short, with 4 bases between. The CDR3 region is CASSQYGNTEAFF. The CDR3, as DNA: TGTGCCAGCAGCCAATACGGGAACACTGAAGCTTTCTTT.

The chain joins TRBV2 to TRBJ1-1; D ambiguous. The CDR3 contains 13 residues. Per the germline V gene, CDR1 is SNHLY and CDR2 is FYNNEI. V lost 9 bases and J 0 bases, leaving 11 bases between the germline ends. The CDR3 protein is CARQLEMNTEAFF. In DNA, the CDR3 is TGTGCCAGGCAACTGGAGATGAACACTGAAGCTTTCTTT.

This clone appeared a single time. The CDR3: CASSESPRDIREAFF. The CDR3 nucleotides are TGCGCCAGCAGTGAGTCACCGAGGGACATCCGTGAAGCTTTCTTT. The rearrangement links TRBV10-1 to TRBJ1-1, with D tentatively TRBD1 (6 bases). The CDR3 contains 15 residues. The V and J ends lost 0 bases and 7 bases respectively, with 15 bases between them. Germline lookup yields CDR1 WNHNN and CDR2 SYGVQD (reference sequence).

The chain is built from TRBV9 and TRBJ2-1, with 14 bases identical to TRBD2. The V gene end was trimmed by 3 bases and the J gene end by 6 bases; junction bases not matched to a gene: 2. In germline, CDR1 is SGDLS, CDR2 YYNGEE. There are 15 residues in the CDR3. This CDR3 reads CASSGTSGGFNEQFF. The CDR3 DNA reads as TGTGCCAGCAGCGGGACTAGCGGGGGGTTCAATGAGCAGTTCTTC.

V usage is TRBV15 and J usage is TRBJ2-1; 9 bases are shared with TRBD2. Germline V gives CDR1 LNHNV, CDR2 YYDKDF (reference sequence). The CDR3 contains 16 residues. V lost 2 bases to trimming and J lost 7 bases; unmatched junction nucleotides: 9. CDR3 in DNA: TGTGCCACCAGCAGACCGCGGGGGGGGGCAGGAAATGAGCAGTTCTTC. Translating it yields CATSRPRGGAGNEQFF.

This chain uses TRBV16 with TRBJ1-1; TRBD1 aligns across 7 bases. CDR1 KGHSY and CDR2 FQNENV come from the germline V gene. With V trimmed by 3 bases and J by 3 bases, 7 bases remained unmatched. The CDR3 spans 15 residues. As DNA, the CDR3 is TGTGCCAGCAGCCAGGGCCCGACAGGGCACACTGAAGCTTTCTTT. Its protein is CASSQGPTGHTEAFF.